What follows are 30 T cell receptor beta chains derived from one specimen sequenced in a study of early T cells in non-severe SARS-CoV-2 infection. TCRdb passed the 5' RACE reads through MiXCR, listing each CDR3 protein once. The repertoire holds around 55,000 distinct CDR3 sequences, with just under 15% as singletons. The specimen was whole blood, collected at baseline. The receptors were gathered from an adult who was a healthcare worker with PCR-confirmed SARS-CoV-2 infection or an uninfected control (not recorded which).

CDR3 bases: TGTGCCAGCAGCTCCGGGAGAAGGGGGAACTATGGCTACACCTTC. It yields the protein CASSSGRRGNYGYTF. J is TRBJ1-2 and V is TRBV28, with a tentative D call TRBD1 (6 bases). The V gene lost 6 bases and the J gene lost 2 bases, with 16 bases spanning the gap. The germline CDR1 and CDR2 sequences are MDHEN and SYDVKM. CDR3 length: 15 residues.

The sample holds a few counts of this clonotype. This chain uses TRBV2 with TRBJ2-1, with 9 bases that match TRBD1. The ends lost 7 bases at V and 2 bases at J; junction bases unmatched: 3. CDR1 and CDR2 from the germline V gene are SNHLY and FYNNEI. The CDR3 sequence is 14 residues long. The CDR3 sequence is CASNRGRPYNEQFF. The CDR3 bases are TGTGCCAGCAACAGGGGGCGCCCCTACAATGAGCAGTTCTTC.

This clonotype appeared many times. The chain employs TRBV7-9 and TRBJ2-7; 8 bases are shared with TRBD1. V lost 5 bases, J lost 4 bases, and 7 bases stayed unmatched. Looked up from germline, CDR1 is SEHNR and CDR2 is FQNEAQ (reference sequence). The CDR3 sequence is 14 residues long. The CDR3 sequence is CASSTGTGLYEQYF. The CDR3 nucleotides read TGTGCCAGCAGCACCGGGACAGGACTTTACGAGCAGTACTTC.

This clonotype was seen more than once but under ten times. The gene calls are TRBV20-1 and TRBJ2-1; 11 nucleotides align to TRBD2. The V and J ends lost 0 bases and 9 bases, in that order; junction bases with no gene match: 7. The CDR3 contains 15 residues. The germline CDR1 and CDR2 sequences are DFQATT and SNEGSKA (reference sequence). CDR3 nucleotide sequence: TGCAGTGCTAGAGATTTTAGCGGGAGGGCACCTGAGCAGTTCTTC. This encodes CSARDFSGRAPEQFF.

The CDR3 DNA sequence: TGCAGTGCTAGAGTTAGGGTGCGGGAGCAGTACTTC. It codes for CSARVRVREQYF. The chain joins TRBV20-1 to TRBJ2-7; D not certain. V lost 1 base to trimming and J lost 7 bases, with 11 bases between them. The CDR3 length is 12 residues. Looked up from germline, CDR1 is DFQATT and CDR2 is SNEGSKA (reference sequence).

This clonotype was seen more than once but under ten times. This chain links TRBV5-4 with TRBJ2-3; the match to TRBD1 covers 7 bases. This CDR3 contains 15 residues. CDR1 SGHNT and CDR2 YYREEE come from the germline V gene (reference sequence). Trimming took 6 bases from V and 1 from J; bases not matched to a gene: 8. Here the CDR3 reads CASTLMGQRTDTQYF. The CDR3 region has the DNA TGTGCCAGCACCCTTATGGGACAGCGCACAGATACGCAGTATTTT.

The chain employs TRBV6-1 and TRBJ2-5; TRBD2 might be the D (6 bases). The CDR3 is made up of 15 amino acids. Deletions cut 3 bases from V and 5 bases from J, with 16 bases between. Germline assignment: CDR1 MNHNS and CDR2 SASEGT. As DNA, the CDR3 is TGTGCCAGCAGTGACCCCCGAGGGACTGTGGAGACCCAGTACTTC. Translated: CASSDPRGTVETQYF.

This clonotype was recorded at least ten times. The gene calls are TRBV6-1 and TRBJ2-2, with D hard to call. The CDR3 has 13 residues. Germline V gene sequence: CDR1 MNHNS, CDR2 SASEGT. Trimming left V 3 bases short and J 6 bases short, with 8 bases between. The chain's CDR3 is CASSDNSAGELFF. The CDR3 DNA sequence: TGTGCCAGCAGTGATAACAGCGCCGGGGAGCTGTTTTTT.

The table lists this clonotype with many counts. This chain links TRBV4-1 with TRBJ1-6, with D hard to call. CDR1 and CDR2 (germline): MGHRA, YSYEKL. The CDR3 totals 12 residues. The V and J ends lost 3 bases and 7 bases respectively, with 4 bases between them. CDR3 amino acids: CASSHGNSPLHF. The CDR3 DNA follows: TGCGCCAGCAGCCACGGAAATTCACCCCTCCACTTT.

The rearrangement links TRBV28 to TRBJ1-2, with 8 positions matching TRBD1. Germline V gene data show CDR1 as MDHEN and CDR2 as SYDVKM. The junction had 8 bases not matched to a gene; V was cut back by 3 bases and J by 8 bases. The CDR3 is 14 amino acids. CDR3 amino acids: CASSLESRGRGYTF. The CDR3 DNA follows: TGTGCCAGCAGTTTGGAGTCCAGGGGGCGCGGCTACACCTTC.

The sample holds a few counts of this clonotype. The CDR3 region is CASSLEGRDNSPLHF. The CDR3 DNA sequence: TGCGCCAGCAGCTTGGAGGGCAGGGATAATTCACCCCTCCACTTT. The chain links TRBV5-1 to TRBJ1-6, with a possible D match to TRBD1 (5 bases). Per the germline V gene, CDR1 is SGHRS and CDR2 is YFSETQ. The CDR3 covers 15 residues. Trimming shortened V by 0 bases and J by 5 bases, and 9 bases separated the two germline ends. The full variable domain, rest sourced from reference TRBV5-1 and TRBJ1-6, is KAGVTQTPRYLIKTRGQQVTLSCSPISGHRSVSWYQQTPGQGLQFLFEYFSETQRNKGNFPGRFSGRQFSNSRSEMNVSTLELGDSALYLCASSLEGRDNSPLHFGNGTRLTVT.

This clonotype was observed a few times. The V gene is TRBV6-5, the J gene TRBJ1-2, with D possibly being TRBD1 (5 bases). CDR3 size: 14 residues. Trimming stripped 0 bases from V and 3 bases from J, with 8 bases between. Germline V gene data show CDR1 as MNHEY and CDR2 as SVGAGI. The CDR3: CASSYSPGHYGYTF. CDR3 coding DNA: TGTGCCAGCAGTTACTCGCCGGGACACTATGGCTACACCTTC.

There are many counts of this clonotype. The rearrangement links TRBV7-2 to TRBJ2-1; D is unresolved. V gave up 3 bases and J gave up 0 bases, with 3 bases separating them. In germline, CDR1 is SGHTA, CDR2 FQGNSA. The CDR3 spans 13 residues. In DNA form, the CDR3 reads TGTGCCAGCAGCTTGGCCTCCTACAATGAGCAGTTCTTC. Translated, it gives CASSLASYNEQFF. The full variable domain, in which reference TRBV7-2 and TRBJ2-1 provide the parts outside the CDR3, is GAGVSQSPSNKVTEKGKDVELRCDPISGHTALYWYRQSLGQGLEFLIYFQGNSAPDKSGLPSDRFSAERTGGSVSTLTIQRTQQEDSAVYLCASSLASYNEQFFGPGTRLTVL.

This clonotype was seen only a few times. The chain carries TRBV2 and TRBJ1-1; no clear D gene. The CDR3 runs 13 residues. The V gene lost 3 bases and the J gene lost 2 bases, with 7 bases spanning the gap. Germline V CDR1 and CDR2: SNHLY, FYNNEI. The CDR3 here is CASSEGRNTEAFF. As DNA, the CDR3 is TGTGCCAGCAGTGAGGGAAGAAACACTGAAGCTTTCTTT.

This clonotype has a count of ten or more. The CDR3 loop is CAISDFLPGNYGYTF. CDR3 DNA: TGTGCCATCAGTGACTTTCTTCCAGGCAACTATGGCTACACCTTC. The chain carries TRBV10-3 and TRBJ1-2; D gene ambiguous. Germline values: CDR1 ENHRY, CDR2 SYGVKD. The CDR3 has 15 amino acids. Trimming pared 3 bases from V and 2 bases from J, leaving 13 bases between.

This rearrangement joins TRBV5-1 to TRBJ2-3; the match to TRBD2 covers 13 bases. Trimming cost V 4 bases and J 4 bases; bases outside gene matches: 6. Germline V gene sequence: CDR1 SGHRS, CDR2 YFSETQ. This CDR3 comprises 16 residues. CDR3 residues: CASSPGLAGVADTQYF. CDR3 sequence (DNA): TGCGCCAGCAGCCCTGGACTAGCGGGAGTGGCAGATACGCAGTATTTT.

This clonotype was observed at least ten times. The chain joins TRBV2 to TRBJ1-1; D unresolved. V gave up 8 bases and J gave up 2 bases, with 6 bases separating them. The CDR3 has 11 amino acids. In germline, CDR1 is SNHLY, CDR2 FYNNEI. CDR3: CASASNTEAFF. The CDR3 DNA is TGTGCCAGCGCCTCAAACACTGAAGCTTTCTTT.

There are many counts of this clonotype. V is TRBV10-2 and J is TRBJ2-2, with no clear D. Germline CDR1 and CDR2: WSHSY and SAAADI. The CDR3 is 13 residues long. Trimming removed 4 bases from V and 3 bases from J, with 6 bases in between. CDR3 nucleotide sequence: TGCGCCAGCAGTGGGACCTACACCGGGGAGCTGTTTTTT. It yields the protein CASSGTYTGELFF.

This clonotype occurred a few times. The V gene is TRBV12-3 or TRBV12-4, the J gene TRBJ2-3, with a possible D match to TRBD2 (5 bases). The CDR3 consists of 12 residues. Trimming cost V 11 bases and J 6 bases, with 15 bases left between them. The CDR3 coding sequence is TGTGCCTCCCGGATTAGCGTCGATACGCAGTATTTT. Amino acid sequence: CASRISVDTQYF.

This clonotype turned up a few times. This chain's CDR3 is CSVRRGMHEQYF. The CDR3 DNA is TGCAGCGTTCGGAGGGGGATGCACGAGCAGTACTTC. The chain combines TRBV29-1 with TRBJ2-7, with D perhaps given as TRBD1 or TRBD2 (6 bases each). Trimming shortened V by 5 bases and J by 5 bases, and 13 bases separated the two germline ends. The CDR3 covers 12 residues. Germline V gene lookup returns CDR1 SQVTM and CDR2 ANQGSEA.

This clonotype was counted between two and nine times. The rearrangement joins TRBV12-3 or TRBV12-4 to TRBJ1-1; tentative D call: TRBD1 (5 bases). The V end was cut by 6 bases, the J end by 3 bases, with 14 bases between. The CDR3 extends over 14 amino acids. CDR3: CASSPVWGDTEAFF. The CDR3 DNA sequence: TGTGCCAGCAGCCCAGTCTGGGGGGACACTGAAGCTTTCTTT.

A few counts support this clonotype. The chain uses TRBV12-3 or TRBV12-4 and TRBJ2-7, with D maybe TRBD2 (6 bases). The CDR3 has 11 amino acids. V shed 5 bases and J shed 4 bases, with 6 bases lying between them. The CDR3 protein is CASSAGYEQYF. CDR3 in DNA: TGTGCCAGCAGTGCGGGGTACGAGCAGTACTTC.

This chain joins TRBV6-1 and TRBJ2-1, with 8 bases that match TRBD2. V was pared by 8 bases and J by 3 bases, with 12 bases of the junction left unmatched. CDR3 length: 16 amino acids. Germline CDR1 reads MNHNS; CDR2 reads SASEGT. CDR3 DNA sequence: TGTGCCAGCCGAGGACTTAGCGGGACAAACTACAATGAGCAGTTCTTC. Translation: CASRGLSGTNYNEQFF.

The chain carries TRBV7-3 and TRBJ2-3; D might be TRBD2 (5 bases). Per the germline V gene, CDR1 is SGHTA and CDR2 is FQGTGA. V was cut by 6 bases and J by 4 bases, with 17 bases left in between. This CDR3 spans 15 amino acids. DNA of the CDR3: TGTGCCAGCAGATTAGCCCCCCTTAGCGCAGATACGCAGTATTTT. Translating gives CASRLAPLSADTQYF.

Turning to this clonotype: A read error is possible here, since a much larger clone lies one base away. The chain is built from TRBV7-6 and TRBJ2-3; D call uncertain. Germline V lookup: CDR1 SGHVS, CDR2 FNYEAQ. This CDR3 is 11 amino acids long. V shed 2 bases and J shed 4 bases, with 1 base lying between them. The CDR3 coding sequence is TGTGCCAGCAGCTTATCAGATACGCAGTATTTT. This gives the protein CASSLSDTQYF.

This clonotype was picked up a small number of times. CDR3 amino acids: CASSSGGLETQYF. The DNA of the CDR3 is TGTGCCAGCTCATCCGGCGGCCTGGAGACCCAGTACTTC. The genes are TRBV18 and TRBJ2-5; no clear D gene. V was cut by 5 bases and J by 5 bases, with 12 bases left in between. CDR3 length: 13 amino acids. CDR1 and CDR2 from the germline V gene are KGHSH and LQKENI.

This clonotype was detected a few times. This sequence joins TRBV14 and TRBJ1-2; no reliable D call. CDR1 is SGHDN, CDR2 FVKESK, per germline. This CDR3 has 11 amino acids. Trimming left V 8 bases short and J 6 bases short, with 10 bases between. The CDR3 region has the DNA TGTGCCAGCTCACGGGGAAATGGCTACACCTTC. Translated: CASSRGNGYTF.

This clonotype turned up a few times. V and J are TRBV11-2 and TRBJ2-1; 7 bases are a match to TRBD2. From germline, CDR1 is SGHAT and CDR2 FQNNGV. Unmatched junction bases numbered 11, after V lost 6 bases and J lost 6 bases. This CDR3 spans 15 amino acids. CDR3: CASSHYRDYTNEQFF. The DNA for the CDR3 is TGTGCCAGCAGTCATTACCGGGACTACACCAATGAGCAGTTCTTC.

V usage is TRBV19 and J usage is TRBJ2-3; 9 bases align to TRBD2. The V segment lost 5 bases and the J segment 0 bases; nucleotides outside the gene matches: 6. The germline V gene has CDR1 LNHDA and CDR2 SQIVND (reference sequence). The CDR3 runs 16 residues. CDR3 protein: CASSVRLAASTDTQYF. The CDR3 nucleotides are TGTGCCAGTAGTGTCCGACTAGCGGCAAGCACAGATACGCAGTATTTT.

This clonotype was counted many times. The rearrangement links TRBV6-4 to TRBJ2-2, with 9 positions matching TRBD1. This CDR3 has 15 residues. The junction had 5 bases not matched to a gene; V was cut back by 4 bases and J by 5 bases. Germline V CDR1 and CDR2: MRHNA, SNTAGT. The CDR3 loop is CASSVGQGKTGELFF. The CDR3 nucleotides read TGTGCCAGCAGTGTGGGACAGGGAAAAACCGGGGAGCTGTTTTTT.